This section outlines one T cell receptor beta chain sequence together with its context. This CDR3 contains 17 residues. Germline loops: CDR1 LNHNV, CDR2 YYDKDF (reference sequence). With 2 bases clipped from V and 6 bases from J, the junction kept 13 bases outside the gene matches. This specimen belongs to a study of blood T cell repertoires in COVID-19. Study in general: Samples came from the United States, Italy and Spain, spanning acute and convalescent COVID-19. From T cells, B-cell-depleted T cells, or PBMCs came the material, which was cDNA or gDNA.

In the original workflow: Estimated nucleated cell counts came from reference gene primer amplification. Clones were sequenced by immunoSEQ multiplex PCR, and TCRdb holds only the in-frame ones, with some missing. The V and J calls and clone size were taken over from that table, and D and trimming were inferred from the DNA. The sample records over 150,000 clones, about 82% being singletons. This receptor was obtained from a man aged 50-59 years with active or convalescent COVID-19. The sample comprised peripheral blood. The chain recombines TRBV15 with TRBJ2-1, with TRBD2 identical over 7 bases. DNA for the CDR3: TGTGCCACCAGCAGATCCCCAACTAGCGCGACGGGCAATGAGCAGTTCTTC. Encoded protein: CATSRSPTSATGNEQFF.